At least ten counts were recorded for the clone carrying this T cell receptor (beta chain). Germline CDR1 and CDR2: SGHTA and FQGNSA. V gave up 5 bases and J gave up 4 bases, with 15 bases separating them. The length of the CDR3 is 15 residues. These data are taken from a study of CD8+CD57+ T cells in acquired aplastic anemia. Profiling that covered TCR beta VDJ and CDR3 relied on genomic DNA as its template. TCRdb itself ran the reads through MiXCR, one entry per CDR3 protein. The data show about 160,000 distinct CDR3 sequences, about 45% seen once. Patients who underwent sequencing had shown CD8+CD57+ cell expansion by flow cytometry.

Sequencing was performed on sorted CD4+, CD8+, or CD8+CD57+ T cells (not recorded which) from PBMCs. The chain has TRBV7-2 and TRBJ1-3; D remains ambiguous. The source is a human donor with aplastic anemia. DNA for the CDR3: TGTGCCAGCAGCCCCGCCATTCAGCGAGGAAACACCATATATTTT. As protein: CASSPAIQRGNTIYF.